The 21 T cell receptor beta chains in this list originate from one sample, sequenced in a study of cytomegalovirus exposure and HLA in healthy donors. Use of 60 Vbeta and 13 Jbeta primers characterized the PCR. Some clones are missing from TCRdb's copy, which holds only in-frame ones; the method was immunoSEQ multiplex PCR. The sample has under 200,000 clones, around 80% seen once. Sequenced sample: PBMCs. The receptors come from a male donor in good health and CMV-seronegative.

The chain employs TRBV9 and TRBJ2-3, with D perhaps TRBD1 (5 bases). The V gene's germline CDR1 is SGDLS and CDR2 YYNGEE. This CDR3 is built from 16 residues. V was pared by 0 bases and J by 3 bases, with 14 bases between. The CDR3 sequence: CASSVEPLTATDTQYF. Written as DNA, the CDR3 is TGTGCCAGCAGCGTAGAGCCATTGACAGCTACAGATACGCAGTATTTT. The whole variable domain, remainder taken from reference TRBV9 and TRBJ2-3, is DSGVTQTPKHLITATGQRVTLRCSPRSGDLSVYWYQQSLDQGLQFLIQYYNGEERAKGNILERFSAQQFPDLHSELNLSSLELGDSALYFCASSVEPLTATDTQYFGPGTRLTVL.

There are a few counts of this clone. The chain has TRBV7-9 and TRBJ2-1; no clear D gene. V lost 0 bases and J 6 bases, leaving 6 bases between the germline ends. Germline CDR1 is SEHNR and CDR2 is FQNEAQ (reference sequence). This CDR3 is built from 13 residues. CDR3: CASSLAQANEQFF. In nucleotides, the CDR3 is TGTGCCAGCAGCTTAGCCCAGGCCAATGAGCAGTTCTTC. The complete variable domain, with remaining parts taken from reference TRBV7-9 and TRBJ2-1, reads DTGVSQNPRHKITKRGQNVTFRCDPISEHNRLYWYRQTLGQGPEFLTYFQNEAQLEKSRLLSDRFSAERPKGSFSTLEIQRTEQGDSAMYLCASSLAQANEQFFGPGTRLTVL.

This clone has just one count. The sample holds other DNA sequences that translate to the same CDR3. The rearrangement uses TRBV5-1 and TRBJ2-5; D unclear. Trimming removed 0 bases from V and 2 bases from J, with 8 bases in between. CDR3 size: 14 residues. The germline gives CDR1 SGHRS, CDR2 YFSETQ. For the CDR3, the DNA is TGCGCCAGCAGCTTGGGGCAGACTCAAGAGACCCAGTACTTC. Amino acid sequence: CASSLGQTQETQYF.

The rearrangement joins TRBV6-6 to TRBJ2-1, with a weak D call TRBD1 (5 bases). The ends were cut back, 10 bases at V and 6 bases at J, with 10 bases in the middle. The CDR3 spans 11 residues. Per germline, CDR1 MNHNY and CDR2 SVGAGI (reference sequence). The CDR3 bases are TGTGCCACCCAGGGCGGCAATGAGCAGTTCTTC. Its protein is CATQGGNEQFF.

The V gene is TRBV6-6, the J gene TRBJ1-5; TRBD1 might be the D (5 bases). CDR1 and CDR2 from the germline V gene are MNHNY and SVGAGI (reference sequence). Trimming removed 5 bases at V and 7 bases at J, with 18 bases between. This CDR3 comprises 15 residues. CDR3 residues: CASSPAGLGDQPQHF. The CDR3 coding sequence is TGTGCCAGCAGTCCCGCAGGGCTCGGAGACCAGCCCCAGCATTTT.

The chain carries TRBV5-1 and TRBJ2-7; 9 nucleotides match TRBD2. There are 15 residues in the CDR3. The germline gives CDR1 SGHRS, CDR2 YFSETQ. With 5 bases clipped from V and 5 bases from J, the junction kept 11 bases outside the gene matches. The CDR3 here is CASRHRGSGRNEQYF. The DNA of the CDR3 is TGCGCCAGCAGACACCGGGGTAGCGGGAGAAACGAGCAGTACTTC.

The chain combines TRBV9 with TRBJ1-4; 8 bases are a match to TRBD1. V lost 2 bases to trimming and J lost 6 bases; unmatched junction nucleotides: 3. The CDR3 is 14 residues long. Per the germline V gene, CDR1 is SGDLS and CDR2 is YYNGEE. The chain's CDR3 is CASSVTGDDEKLFF. The DNA of the CDR3 is TGTGCCAGCAGCGTGACAGGGGATGATGAAAAACTGTTTTTT.

This chain links TRBV15 with TRBJ2-3; 9 bases match TRBD2. This CDR3 comprises 15 residues. Germline lookup yields CDR1 LNHNV and CDR2 YYDKDF (reference sequence). J lost 4 bases, V lost 1 base, and 3 bases had no gene match. The CDR3 nucleotides are TGTGCCACCAGCAGAGCCCGCGGGGGGGCAGATACGCAGTATTTT. Its translation is CATSRARGGADTQYF.

The rearrangement links TRBV6-5 to TRBJ1-5; perhaps TRBD1 as D (6 bases). The germline V gene has CDR1 MNHEY and CDR2 SVGAGI. Trimming stripped 5 bases from V and 4 bases from J, with 12 bases between. The CDR3 is 14 amino acids. CDR3 DNA sequence: TGTGCCAGCAGTGAATCAGGGGAGAATCAGCCCCAGCATTTT. This encodes CASSESGENQPQHF.

This chain joins TRBV19 and TRBJ2-6; 8 bases align to TRBD1. V shed 10 bases, J shed 0 bases, and the junction held 5 bases outside the gene matches. The germline V gene has CDR1 LNHDA and CDR2 SQIVND (reference sequence). This CDR3 spans 15 amino acids. CDR3 DNA sequence: TGTGCCATAGGGACAGGTAACTCTGGGGCCAACGTCCTGACTTTC. This translates into CAIGTGNSGANVLTF.

The genes are TRBV25-1 and TRBJ1-4; D is unresolved. Trimming took 0 bases from V and 4 from J, leaving 3 bases between them. The CDR3 is 13 residues long. From germline, CDR1 is MGHDK and CDR2 SYGVNS. CDR3 DNA: TGTGCCAGCAGTGAATACTATAATGAAAAACTGTTTTTT. Its translation is CASSEYYNEKLFF.

This clone turned up a few times. This chain links TRBV5-1 with TRBJ2-3; a weak D match, TRBD2 (6 bases). This CDR3 is built from 15 residues. The V gene lost 0 bases and the J gene lost 0 bases, with 8 bases spanning the gap. The germline V gene has CDR1 SGHRS and CDR2 YFSETQ. CDR3 residues: CASSLGLVSTDTQYF. The DNA for the CDR3 is TGCGCCAGCAGCTTGGGACTAGTAAGCACAGATACGCAGTATTTT.

V is TRBV7-9 and J is TRBJ2-2, with D perhaps matching TRBD2 (6 bases). The CDR3 contains 14 residues. The germline V gene encodes CDR1 SEHNR and CDR2 FQNEAQ (reference sequence). Trimming removed 0 bases from V and 5 bases from J, with 7 bases in between. In nucleotides, the CDR3 is TGTGCCAGCAGCTTAGCGGGAGGAACCGGGGAGCTGTTTTTT. Amino acid sequence: CASSLAGGTGELFF.

Written as DNA, the CDR3 is TGTGCCAGCAGTTTCCGTAGGGGTGATGGCTACACCTTC. As protein: CASSFRRGDGYTF. The chain joins TRBV27 to TRBJ1-2; TRBD1 might be the D (5 bases). V was cut by 3 bases and J by 6 bases, with 11 bases left in between. This CDR3 contains 13 residues. The V gene's germline CDR1 is MNHEY and CDR2 SMNVEV (reference sequence).

The chain uses TRBV13 and TRBJ1-2; 8 bases are a match to TRBD1. Germline V CDR1 and CDR2: PRHDT, FYEKMQ (reference sequence). Unmatched junction bases numbered 5, after V lost 8 bases and J lost 6 bases. This CDR3 spans 12 amino acids. The CDR3, as DNA: TGTGCCAGCGTCCGACAGGGGAATGGCTACACCTTC. This encodes CASVRQGNGYTF.

Concerning this clone: A read error may produce the germline difference seen at one junction end. Other DNA sequences of this sample code for an identical CDR3. The chain recombines TRBV5-1 with TRBJ1-3, with D possibly TRBD1 on 6 matching bases. Germline CDR1 and CDR2: SGHRS and YFSETQ. This CDR3 comprises 16 residues. The CDR3 region is CASSLDGRGSGNTIYF. In DNA, the CDR3 is TGCGCCAGCAGCTTGGACGGCAGGGGCTCTGGAAACACCATATACTTT.

This clone was recorded a few times. This rearrangement joins TRBV7-9 to TRBJ2-7, with TRBD1 matching 8 bases. The germline V gene encodes CDR1 SEHNR and CDR2 FQNEAQ (reference sequence). The CDR3 contains 17 residues. The J segment lost 0 bases and the V segment lost 5 bases, leaving 12 bases of the junction unmatched. The DNA for the CDR3 is TGTGCCAGCAGCAGGAGTCGACAGGGGAAAATCTCCTACGAGCAGTACTTC. Translated, it gives CASSRSRQGKISYEQYF.

This chain links TRBV11-2 with TRBJ2-7; 7 bases agree with TRBD1. CDR3 length equals 13 residues. Germline lookup yields CDR1 SGHAT and CDR2 FQNNGV. V shed 5 bases, J shed 3 bases, and the junction held 4 bases outside the gene matches. The CDR3 loop reads CASSTTGIYEQYF. The CDR3 region has the DNA TGTGCCAGCAGCACGACAGGGATCTACGAGCAGTACTTC.

The chain has TRBV10-3 and TRBJ1-2, with 10 bases aligning to TRBD1. Germline V gives CDR1 ENHRY, CDR2 SYGVKD. With V trimmed by 3 bases and J by 8 bases, 15 bases remained unmatched. The length of the CDR3 is 17 residues. CDR3 in DNA: TGTGCCATCAGTGAAGAAACCGGGGACAGGGGAATGGGAGGCTACACCTTC. Protein product: CAISEETGDRGMGGYTF.

V and J are TRBV7-9 and TRBJ2-3; D is ambiguous. Between the trimmed V and J ends, which lost 8 bases and 4 bases, there was a span of 7 bases. The CDR3 consists of 11 residues. Germline V gene lookup returns CDR1 SEHNR and CDR2 FQNEAQ (reference sequence). This chain's CDR3 is CASSGSDTQYF. The DNA for the CDR3 is TGTGCCAGCTCCGGTTCAGATACGCAGTATTTT.

This chain uses TRBV5-6 with TRBJ2-3; TRBD2 aligns across 10 bases. V lost 4 bases to trimming and J lost 4 bases; unmatched junction nucleotides: 15. CDR1 is SGHDT and CDR2 is YYEEEE in the germline V gene. CDR3 size: 18 residues. Here the CDR3 reads CASSPRFLAGGRSDTQYF. CDR3 nucleotide sequence: TGTGCCAGCAGCCCCCGTTTTTTAGCGGGGGGCAGGTCAGATACGCAGTATTTT.